One sample yielded the 9 T cell receptor beta chains listed below, sequenced in a study of T cells in Graves' hyperthyroidism and ophthalmopathy. Amplification yielded TCR beta CDR3 regions, with RNA transcripts as the source. When the TCR CDR3 underwent first-round RT-PCR, the HTBI primer set was used. MiXCR, run by TCRdb on the multiplex PCR reads, gives a single entry per CDR3 protein. The table shows a few hundred thousand distinct CDR3 sequences, with 15% to 20% occurring only once. Sequencing was done on a sample of blood. The source is a woman younger than 35 with Graves' hyperthyroidism.

This clonotype was counted many times. This chain links TRBV6-1 with TRBJ1-3; D unclear. The germline gives CDR1 MNHNS, CDR2 SASEGT. V was trimmed by 7 bases and J by 1 base, leaving 8 bases between them. CDR3 length: 13 residues. CDR3 residues: CASTGASGNTIYF. As DNA, the CDR3 is TGTGCCAGCACCGGCGCTTCTGGAAACACCATATATTTT.

This clonotype was counted a single time. The chain joins TRBV5-1 to TRBJ1-3, with no clear D. The CDR3 spans 14 residues. The V gene lost 1 base and the J gene lost 4 bases, with 9 bases spanning the gap. CDR1 SGHRS and CDR2 YFSETQ come from the germline V gene. The CDR3 DNA sequence: TGCGCCAGCAGCTTGAAGGCGTCGGGAAACACCATATATTTT. It yields the protein CASSLKASGNTIYF.

This clonotype was observed at least ten times. CDR3 loop: CASHRTSGVGETQYF. The CDR3 DNA is TGTGCCAGCCATCGGACTAGCGGGGTTGGGGAGACCCAGTACTTC. The rearrangement joins TRBV7-2 to TRBJ2-5; TRBD2 agrees at 12 bases. Germline V CDR1 and CDR2: SGHTA, FQGNSA. The junction had 9 bases not matched to a gene; V was cut back by 8 bases and J by 5 bases. The CDR3 has 15 residues.

This clonotype came up many times. The chain links TRBV12-3 or TRBV12-4 to TRBJ1-5, with 9 bases aligning to TRBD1. The trim removed 2 bases at V and 7 bases at J, leaving 9 bases unmatched. The length of the CDR3 is 16 residues. In DNA form, the CDR3 reads TGTGCCAGCAGTTTATATGGGACAGGGATAGGCCAGCCCCAGCATTTT. Translation gives CASSLYGTGIGQPQHF.

The table lists this clonotype with many counts. J is TRBJ1-2 and V is TRBV10-1; possible D gene TRBD1, 5 bases. The germline V gene encodes CDR1 WNHNN and CDR2 SYGVQD (reference sequence). Deletions cut 0 bases from V and 4 bases from J, with 9 bases between. This CDR3 is 14 amino acids long. The CDR3, as DNA: TGCGCCAGCAGTGAGTCAGGGGTACCCTATGGCTACACCTTC. Protein: CASSESGVPYGYTF.

This clonotype was seen ten or more times. For the CDR3, the DNA is TGCGCCAGCAGCCAAGACCCCCAGGGAGTGCAAGAGACCCAGTACTTC. Translation: CASSQDPQGVQETQYF. The V gene is TRBV4-1, the J gene TRBJ2-5; D is possibly TRBD1 or TRBD2 (5 bases each). Germline assignment: CDR1 MGHRA and CDR2 YSYEKL. V was pared by 0 bases and J by 2 bases, with 13 bases between. This CDR3 is built from 16 residues.

This clonotype was counted at least ten times. This rearrangement joins TRBV12-3 or TRBV12-4 to TRBJ1-1; D remains ambiguous. The CDR3 totals 11 residues. Trimming took 3 bases from V and 7 from J, leaving 6 bases between them. CDR3 sequence reads: CASSFRGEAFF. The CDR3, as DNA: TGTGCCAGCAGTTTTCGGGGTGAAGCTTTCTTT.

About this clonotype itself: A much more abundant neighbour one base away suggests this may be a read error. V and J are TRBV11-2 and TRBJ1-1, with a weak D call TRBD1 (5 bases). CDR3 length equals 14 residues. Per the germline V gene, CDR1 is SGHAT and CDR2 is FQNNGV. CDR3 nucleotides: TGTGCCAGCAGTCCTCGGGCCGTGGACACTGAAGCTGTCTTT. Protein: CASSPRAVDTEAVF. Supplemented by reference TRBV11-2 and TRBJ1-1, the full variable domain reads EAGVAQSPRYKIIEKRQSVAFWCNPISGHATLYWYQQILGQGPKLLIQFQNNGVVDDSQLPKDRFSAERLKGVDSTLKIQPAKLEDSAVYLCASSPRAVDTEAVFGQGTRLTVV.

J is TRBJ1-5 and V is TRBV12-3 or TRBV12-4; D is unresolved. The CDR3 covers 14 residues. The germline V and J ends were trimmed by 3 bases and 6 bases, with 12 bases remaining between them. CDR3 sequence (DNA): TGTGCCAGCAGTTTGGGCGGGGAGGGTCAGCCCCAGCATTTT. Its translation: CASSLGGEGQPQHF.